What follows are 20 T cell receptor beta chains derived from one specimen sequenced in a study of blood T cells in healthy people across ages. Primers used in a second PCR of roughly 6 to 11 cycles were a sample-barcoded 5' primer and a J-beta primer mix. One entry per CDR3 protein, called by TCRdb with MiXCR from the 5' RACE reads. The data show 1,500,000 or so distinct CDR3 sequences, 55% to 75% seen once. Sequenced: blood. The receptors derive from a man aged 18-30 years in good health.

V usage is TRBV4-2 and J usage is TRBJ2-1; TRBD1 or TRBD2 may be the D gene (5 bases each). Germline V gene data show CDR1 as LGHNA and CDR2 as YNFKEQ. This CDR3 is built from 17 residues. V was cut by 0 bases and J by 0 bases, with 12 bases left in between. The CDR3 DNA is TGTGCCAGCAGCCAAGATGTGGCAGGGAGCTCCTACAATGAGCAGTTCTTC. Its translation: CASSQDVAGSSYNEQFF.

The chain has TRBV5-6 and TRBJ2-3; possibly TRBD2 for D (6 bases). This CDR3 has 14 amino acids. V gave up 3 bases and J gave up 3 bases, with 11 bases separating them. CDR1 and CDR2 from the germline V gene are SGHDT and YYEEEE. CDR3 bases: TGTGCCAGCAGCTCCATAGCGGCGACAGATACGCAGTATTTT. As protein: CASSSIAATDTQYF.

The rearrangement links TRBV10-3 to TRBJ1-5, with unresolved D. Germline CDR1 ENHRY, CDR2 SYGVKD. CDR3 length: 18 residues. The V end was cut by 1 base, the J end by 0 bases, with 16 bases between. The CDR3 sequence: CAISEWGTDHYSNQPQHF. For the CDR3, the DNA is TGTGCCATCAGTGAGTGGGGAACGGACCATTATAGCAATCAGCCCCAGCATTTT.

In DNA form, the CDR3 reads TGCGCCAGCAGCCAAGGAGGGACGGGAAGTTCCTACAATGAGCAGTTCTTC. This encodes CASSQGGTGSSYNEQFF. This chain links TRBV4-1 with TRBJ2-1; TRBD1 or TRBD2 may be the D gene (5 bases each). The V gene's germline CDR1 is MGHRA and CDR2 YSYEKL. This CDR3 is 17 amino acids long. The V and J ends lost 1 base and 1 base respectively, with 14 bases between them.

Notes on this clonotype: This may stem from a read error, because a much larger clone lies one nucleotide away. The chain is built from TRBV24-1 and TRBJ2-3; D may be TRBD1 (5 bases). The CDR3 consists of 14 residues. Per the germline V gene, CDR1 is KGHDR and CDR2 is SFDVKD. The CDR3 DNA reads as TGTGCCACCAGTGGAACGGATAGCACAGGTACGCAGTATTTT. Translated, it gives CATSGTDSTGTQYF.

This clonotype has just a few counts. The gene calls are TRBV4-1 and TRBJ2-1; D not certain. This CDR3 has 14 residues. Germline CDR1 is MGHRA and CDR2 is YSYEKL. Trimming pared 3 bases from V and 7 bases from J, leaving 13 bases between. CDR3 loop: CASSHRLGPNEQFF. The CDR3 bases are TGCGCCAGCAGCCACCGTCTAGGCCCAAATGAGCAGTTCTTC.

This sequence joins TRBV6-4 and TRBJ1-2; the match to TRBD1 covers 7 bases. This CDR3 is built from 14 residues. After removal of 0 bases from V and 8 bases from J, the junction contained 6 bases not matched to a gene. CDR1 is MRHNA, CDR2 SNTAGT, per germline. The CDR3 region is CASSDSGQPIGYTF. In DNA form, the CDR3 reads TGTGCCAGCAGTGACTCGGGACAGCCCATCGGCTACACCTTC.

This clonotype was picked up one time. In DNA form, the CDR3 reads TGTGCCAGCAGCTTAGATCCCGGTGCAGGGCAGTTCTTC. Amino acids: CASSLDPGAGQFF. This chain links TRBV11-2 with TRBJ2-1; no firm D call. There are 13 residues in the CDR3. From germline, CDR1 is SGHAT and CDR2 FQNNGV. V lost 0 bases to trimming and J lost 12 bases, with 12 bases between them.

A single count supports this clonotype. This chain's CDR3 is CASSGRQGMNEQFF. CDR3 DNA: TGTGCCAGCAGCGGGAGACAGGGGATGAATGAGCAGTTCTTC. The chain joins TRBV7-2 to TRBJ2-1; TRBD1 matches at 8 bases. CDR3 length: 14 amino acids. V dropped 5 bases and J dropped 7; count of bases not matched to a gene: 7. The germline V gene has CDR1 SGHTA and CDR2 FQGNSA.

Points on this clonotype: A junction boundary mismatches the germline segment, possibly from a read error. This chain joins TRBV11-2 and TRBJ2-5; D not resolved. The CDR3 contains 15 residues. Germline CDR1 SGHAT, CDR2 FQNNGV. As DNA, the CDR3 is TGTGCCGGCAGCTACCCTTCCGGGCCTCAAGAGACCCAGTACTTC. Its translation: CAGSYPSGPQETQYF. The full variable domain, its missing parts supplied by reference TRBV11-2 and TRBJ2-5, is EAGVAQSPRYKIIEKRQSVAFWCNPISGHATLYWYQQILGQGPKLLIQFQNNGVVDDSQLPKDRFSAERLKGVDSTLKIQPAKLEDSAVYLCAGSYPSGPQETQYFGPGTRLLVL.

J is TRBJ2-7 and V is TRBV5-1; weak D call: TRBD2 (5 bases). Trimming took off 0 bases at V and 7 bases at J, with 11 bases between the two ends. CDR3 size: 13 residues. Germline CDR1 is SGHRS and CDR2 is YFSETQ. The CDR3 nucleotides read TGCGCCAGCAGCTTGGGCGCAGCGGCAGAGCAGTACTTC. This codes for CASSLGAAAEQYF. Variable domain in full (rest from reference TRBV5-1 and TRBJ2-7): KAGVTQTPRYLIKTRGQQVTLSCSPISGHRSVSWYQQTPGQGLQFLFEYFSETQRNKGNFPGRFSGRQFSNSRSEMNVSTLELGDSALYLCASSLGAAAEQYFGPGTRLTVT.

This chain connects TRBV2 to TRBJ2-1; 9 bases align to TRBD2. V shed 11 bases, J shed 6 bases, and the junction held 8 bases outside the gene matches. The germline gives CDR1 SNHLY, CDR2 FYNNEI. This CDR3 spans 13 amino acids. The CDR3 sequence: CALAGALRNEQFF. CDR3 DNA sequence: TGTGCCTTAGCGGGAGCCTTGCGCAATGAGCAGTTCTTC.

This chain connects TRBV10-3 to TRBJ1-2, with D uncertain. Deletions cut 1 base from V and 4 bases from J, with 16 bases between. This CDR3 has 16 amino acids. Germline V gene sequence: CDR1 ENHRY, CDR2 SYGVKD. The CDR3 nucleotides read TGTGCCATCAGTGAGTACGAGGCAGGACGAGCCTATGGCTACACCTTC. Protein: CAISEYEAGRAYGYTF.

This clonotype has only a few counts. The gene calls are TRBV3-1 and TRBJ2-3; 7 bases align to TRBD1. In germline, CDR1 is LGHDT, CDR2 YNNKEL (reference sequence). The CDR3 length is 15 residues. The J segment lost 3 bases and the V segment lost 5 bases, leaving 8 bases of the junction unmatched. CDR3 loop: CASSSLDRITDTQYF. In DNA form, the CDR3 reads TGTGCCAGCAGCTCTTTGGACAGGATAACAGATACGCAGTATTTT.

This clonotype was seen once. This chain connects TRBV10-2 to TRBJ2-1, with 7 positions matching TRBD2. This CDR3 is 15 amino acids long. Germline-derived CDR1 and CDR2 are WSHSY and SAAADI. The V and J ends lost 6 bases and 4 bases, in that order; junction bases with no gene match: 9. The CDR3 DNA sequence: TGCGCCAGCAGCGTGGAGGGCGGGGGTTACAATGAGCAGTTCTTC. Its translation is CASSVEGGGYNEQFF.

In nucleotides, the CDR3 is TGCGCCAGCAGCCTCGGGGTAGCGGGAGAGATCGGGGAGCTGTTTTTT. This encodes CASSLGVAGEIGELFF. The chain uses TRBV5-1 and TRBJ2-2; 9 bases align to TRBD2. Unmatched junction bases numbered 11, after V lost 4 bases and J lost 7 bases. This CDR3 contains 16 residues. Germline-derived CDR1 and CDR2 are SGHRS and YFSETQ.

This clonotype has a handful of counts. Compared with germline, one end of the junction differs, possibly owing to a read error. The V and J genes are TRBV20-1 and TRBJ2-1; D call uncertain. Germline V CDR1 and CDR2: DFQATT, SNEGSKA (reference sequence). The CDR3 sequence is 12 residues long. Here the CDR3 reads CSASGSHNEQFF. For the CDR3, the DNA is TGCAGTGCTAGCGGCTCCCACAATGAGCAGTTCTTC.

The rearrangement links TRBV9 to TRBJ1-1; no reliable D call. Trimming cost V 0 bases and J 4 bases, with 22 bases left between them. The CDR3 has 18 amino acids. Germline V gives CDR1 SGDLS, CDR2 YYNGEE. The chain's CDR3 is CASSVVARGSVWGTEAFF. CDR3 in DNA: TGTGCCAGCAGCGTAGTGGCGAGAGGAAGTGTCTGGGGCACTGAAGCTTTCTTT.

This clonotype occurred a few times. The V and J genes are TRBV12-3 or TRBV12-4 and TRBJ2-7, with 9 positions matching TRBD2. Losses at the gene ends were 5 bases for V and 5 bases for J; bases not matched to a gene: 13. There are 16 residues in the CDR3. CDR3 coding DNA: TGTGCCAGCAGTCGTATTCTTAGCGGGAGCTTGAACGAGCAGTACTTC. Translated, it gives CASSRILSGSLNEQYF.

V and J are TRBV20-1 and TRBJ1-2, with 9 bases matching TRBD1. The V segment lost 2 bases and the J segment 6 bases; nucleotides outside the gene matches: 7. CDR3 length equals 14 residues. CDR1 and CDR2 from the germline V gene are DFQATT and SNEGSKA (reference sequence). CDR3 DNA: TGCAGTGCTAGAAGGGACAGGGATTCAGATGGCTACACCTTC. Translating it yields CSARRDRDSDGYTF.